This T cell receptor beta chain was captured in a study of T-cell memory formation after mild COVID-19. Study context: The two donors had largely donor-specific TCR clusters.

From germline, CDR1 is SGHVS and CDR2 FQNEAQ. CDR3 length: 14 residues. V was shortened by 5 bases and J by 1 base, with 11 bases between the two germline ends. Study-wide findings and caveats: Some clones that responded turned up in pre-infection memory, which suggests that cross-reactive memory joined in. Clones that shrank (day 15 to 85) were balanced CD4/CD8, whereas later expanders leaned CD4+.

From 5'RACE with constant-segment primers came TCR alpha and TCR beta cDNA libraries that carried sample barcodes and UMIs. TCRdb ran MiXCR on the 5' RACE reads and lists one entry per CDR3 protein. The sample comprises around 200,000 distinct CDR3 sequences, approximately 10% of which are singletons, and 2.5% to 3.5% rests with the top ten. Notes on this clonotype: Its cognate antigen is unknown.

Sequenced material: PBMCs or a T cell subset sorted from them (not recorded which). V usage is TRBV7-8 and J usage is TRBJ2-5, with D perhaps matching TRBD1 or TRBD2 (6 bases each). The receptor was isolated from a man aged 18 to 30 who had mild COVID-19 (a few samples of this study predate the infection). Cell type and time point are not known. The CDR3 DNA reads as TGTGCCAGCAGCACCAAGGGGGGCCAAGAGACCCAGTACTTC. Translation: CASSTKGGQETQYF.